This TCR beta chain originates from a study of shared clonotypes between healthy human individuals. Findings and limits, study-wide: Blood was the only sampled material, and tissue repertoires likely differ.

The V end lost 6 bases, the J end lost 0 bases, and 15 bases lay between the germline ends. Germline CDR1 is SGHTA and CDR2 is FQGNSA. This CDR3 has 15 amino acids. Deep was the level at which the assay was run. Unsorted PBMC DNA was sequenced on ten immunoSEQ deep assay plates. Profiling relied on immunoSEQ multiplex PCR, and the TCRdb table lists in-frame clones only, not all of them. The table lists about 480,000 clones, 75% to 85% of them singletons, with 13% in the top ten. There are many counts of this clone. Its antigen is still unknown. The sequence derives from a woman aged 40 to 55 in good health. Some clones in this sample may be carry-over from other donors' samples. The chain links TRBV7-2 to TRBJ2-7; possibly TRBD1 or TRBD2 for D (5 bases each). The sequencing sample was made of PBMCs. The DNA of the CDR3 is TGTGCCAGCAGGCGCCGGGACCACAGCTCCTACGAGCAGTACTTC. Its protein product is CASRRRDHSSYEQYF.